The 31 T cell receptor beta chains listed next were all sequenced from one sample in a study of CD8+ T cells in alopecia areata. RNA extraction was followed by reverse transcription into cDNA, which acted as the sequencing template. The data were produced by immunoSEQ multiplex PCR, yet TCRdb's version contains in-frame clones alone and is incomplete. This table has 130,000 or so clones, about 50% appearing once. Sample: NKG2D-low CD8+ T cells sorted from blood. These receptors originate from a human donor with alopecia areata.

The chain employs TRBV30 and TRBJ2-4; 8 positions agree with TRBD2. CDR3 length equals 16 residues. The J segment lost 0 bases and the V segment lost 0 bases, leaving 4 bases of the junction unmatched. CDR1 is GTSNPN, CDR2 SVGIG, per germline (reference sequence). CDR3 bases: TGTGCCTGGAGTGTAATAGCGGGGCTAGCCAAAAACATTCAGTACTTC. The encoded protein is CAWSVIAGLAKNIQYF.

The V and J genes are TRBV27 and TRBJ1-1, with D maybe TRBD1 (5 bases). The germline V and J ends were trimmed by 5 bases and 7 bases, with 14 bases remaining between them. The CDR3 covers 13 residues. Germline loops: CDR1 MNHEY, CDR2 SMNVEV (reference sequence). CDR3: CASSDIEDSEAFF. Here the CDR3 DNA reads TGTGCCAGCAGTGACATTGAAGACAGTGAAGCTTTCTTT.

This clone has only a few counts. The chain combines TRBV11-2 with TRBJ2-1; D is uncertain. CDR1 SGHAT and CDR2 FQNNGV come from the germline V gene. The length of the CDR3 is 12 residues. Trimming stripped 8 bases from V and 9 bases from J, with 14 bases between. The CDR3 region has the DNA TGTGCCAGCGTTAATAAAGGAAGTGAGCAGTTCTTC. Translated, it gives CASVNKGSEQFF.

CDR3 amino acids: CSVVDRAGGYTF. DNA for the CDR3: TGCAGCGTTGTGGACAGGGCAGGAGGCTACACCTTC. The chain couples TRBV29-1 to TRBJ1-2; TRBD1 agrees at 8 bases. Per germline, CDR1 SQVTM and CDR2 ANQGSEA. This CDR3 is 12 amino acids long. J lost 8 bases, V lost 4 bases, and 6 bases had no gene match.

The gene calls are TRBV5-4 and TRBJ2-2; possibly TRBD1 or TRBD2 for D (5 bases each). The CDR3 is made up of 13 amino acids. V was clipped by 4 bases and J by 6 bases, with 10 bases between them. Germline V gene lookup returns CDR1 SGHNT and CDR2 YYREEE (reference sequence). The CDR3 protein is CASSAGASGELFF. Here the CDR3 DNA reads TGTGCCAGCAGCGCCGGGGCATCCGGGGAGCTGTTTTTT.

This clone has just a few counts. This rearrangement joins TRBV29-1 to TRBJ1-2; D unresolved. Germline V gene lookup returns CDR1 SQVTM and CDR2 ANQGSEA. Trimming removed 4 bases from V and 5 bases from J, with 14 bases in between. This CDR3 comprises 13 residues. For the CDR3, the DNA is TGCAGCGTTGGACTGTTTGCGTTTTATGGCTACACCTTC. Amino acid sequence: CSVGLFAFYGYTF.

The V call is TRBV28, the J call TRBJ2-4, with D hard to call. CDR1 MDHEN and CDR2 SYDVKM come from the germline V gene. The CDR3 has 15 residues. Trimming took 3 bases from V and 0 from J, leaving 9 bases between them. The CDR3 region is CASSFTGLAKNIQYF. For the CDR3, the DNA is TGTGCCAGCAGTTTCACCGGGCTAGCCAAAAACATTCAGTACTTC.

This clone was seen more than once but under ten times. This chain links TRBV11-2 with TRBJ1-1; D call uncertain. The CDR3 is made up of 13 amino acids. The V gene lost 1 base and the J gene lost 3 bases, with 6 bases spanning the gap. Germline CDR1 SGHAT, CDR2 FQNNGV. The CDR3 reads CASSLGVDTEAFF. DNA for the CDR3: TGTGCCAGCAGCTTAGGGGTGGACACTGAAGCTTTCTTT.

The sample holds a few counts of this clone. This chain links TRBV29-1 with TRBJ2-7, with D unclear. The CDR3 length is 11 residues. V lost 7 bases and J lost 6, with 13 bases in between. From germline, CDR1 is SQVTM and CDR2 ANQGSEA. The CDR3 region is CSGKTGREQYF. Written as DNA, the CDR3 is TGCAGCGGCAAGACCGGGCGCGAGCAGTACTTC.

This clone appeared a few times. Other nucleotide sequences from this sample produce the same CDR3. The chain uses TRBV29-1 and TRBJ2-7; D may be TRBD2 (5 bases). The CDR3 has 14 amino acids. Deletions cut 1 base from V and 0 bases from J, with 10 bases between. Germline-derived CDR1 and CDR2 are SQVTM and ANQGSEA. The CDR3 spells CSVEGLASSYEQYF. The CDR3 DNA reads as TGCAGCGTTGAAGGGTTAGCGAGCTCCTACGAGCAGTACTTC.

This chain links TRBV10-3 with TRBJ2-1, with D possibly being TRBD1 (6 bases). The germline gives CDR1 ENHRY, CDR2 SYGVKD. V was clipped by 3 bases and J by 3 bases, with 9 bases between them. The CDR3 extends over 14 amino acids. The CDR3 here is CAISDRDIYNEQFF. The CDR3, as DNA: TGTGCCATCAGTGACAGGGACATCTACAATGAGCAGTTCTTC.

Note on this clone: Within the sample, other DNA sequences also encode this same CDR3. The chain carries TRBV27 and TRBJ2-5; TRBD2 is a possible D gene (7 bases). Looked up from germline, CDR1 is MNHEY and CDR2 is SMNVEV (reference sequence). The CDR3 totals 14 residues. V lost 1 base and J lost 5, with 11 bases in between. The CDR3 region is CASSLLGGQETQYF. Here the CDR3 DNA reads TGTGCCAGCAGTTTATTGGGGGGGCAGGAGACCCAGTACTTC.

This clone was recorded once. The CDR3 here is CAWSETDKSNYGYTF. In DNA, the CDR3 is TGTGCCTGGAGTGAAACCGACAAGTCTAACTATGGCTACACCTTC. V gene TRBV30 combines with J gene TRBJ1-2; D unclear. V shed 1 base and J shed 0 bases, with 12 bases lying between them. This CDR3 has 15 amino acids. The germline CDR1 and CDR2 sequences are GTSNPN and SVGIG (reference sequence).

J is TRBJ2-1 and V is TRBV7-3; D gene uncertain. Germline V gene data show CDR1 as SGHTA and CDR2 as FQGTGA. The CDR3 spans 11 residues. Trimming took 5 bases from V and 6 from J, leaving 5 bases between them. CDR3 region: CASSLGNEQFF. DNA for the CDR3: TGTGCCAGCAGCCTAGGCAATGAGCAGTTCTTC.

As regards this clone: Different DNA sequences within this sample yield the same CDR3. This chain links TRBV29-1 with TRBJ1-2, with D possibly being TRBD1 (5 bases). V was pared by 3 bases and J by 3 bases, with 8 bases between. Germline V gives CDR1 SQVTM, CDR2 ANQGSEA. The CDR3 runs to 12 residues. Here the CDR3 DNA reads TGCAGCGTTGAGGAAGGGGACTATGGCTACACCTTC. It specifies CSVEEGDYGYTF.

The rearrangement links TRBV11-3 to TRBJ2-2, with a weak D call TRBD2 (6 bases). V lost 4 bases, J lost 2 bases, and 17 bases lay in between. This CDR3 has 17 amino acids. Per germline, CDR1 SGHNT and CDR2 YENEEA. CDR3 protein: CASSSSGTPTNTGELFF. For the CDR3, the DNA is TGTGCCAGCAGCTCCTCCGGGACTCCCACAAACACCGGGGAGCTGTTTTTT.

This clone turned up a few times. V is TRBV9 and J is TRBJ2-7; TRBD1 matches 8 bases. J was trimmed by 6 bases and V by 2 bases; bases with no gene match: 7. There are 14 residues in the CDR3. Germline V gene sequence: CDR1 SGDLS, CDR2 YYNGEE. The CDR3 coding sequence is TGTGCCAGCAGCGTGGGGACAGGTGGGATCGAGCAGTACTTC. Its protein product is CASSVGTGGIEQYF.

This clone was seen ten or more times. The chain recombines TRBV29-1 with TRBJ1-4; no firm D call. Deletions cut 7 bases from V and 12 bases from J, with 12 bases between. The germline V gene encodes CDR1 SQVTM and CDR2 ANQGSEA. The CDR3 has 10 amino acids. Here the CDR3 reads CSAKDIELFF. For the CDR3, the DNA is TGCAGCGCCAAAGACATTGAACTGTTTTTT. Full variable domain (remainder filled in from reference TRBV29-1 and TRBJ1-4): SAVISQKPSRDICQRGTSLTIQCQVDSQVTMMFWYRQQPGQSLTLIATANQGSEATYESGFVIDKFPISRPNLTFSTLTVSNMSPEDSSIYLCSAKDIELFFGSGTQLSVL.

This clone was seen a few times. The chain is built from TRBV29-1 and TRBJ2-7, with 8 bases identical to TRBD2. J was trimmed by 3 bases and V by 3 bases; bases with no gene match: 7. This CDR3 region has 14 residues. CDR1 SQVTM and CDR2 ANQGSEA come from the germline V gene. CDR3 bases: TGCAGCGTTGAGGGGGTAGCGGGAAGCTACGAGCAGTACTTC. This gives the protein CSVEGVAGSYEQYF.

The gene calls are TRBV7-3 and TRBJ2-1, with D perhaps given as TRBD1 or TRBD2 (5 bases each). CDR3 size: 15 residues. Trimming took off 4 bases at V and 2 bases at J, with 12 bases between the two ends. The germline V gene has CDR1 SGHTA and CDR2 FQGTGA. Written as DNA, the CDR3 is TGTGCCAGCAGCTCCGGGACCCGTCCCTACAATGAGCAGTTCTTC. Protein product: CASSSGTRPYNEQFF.

This clone was seen only once. The chain couples TRBV29-1 to TRBJ2-7, with 8 nucleotides matching TRBD2. The CDR3 contains 13 residues. Trimming cost V 7 bases and J 2 bases; bases outside gene matches: 7. The germline gives CDR1 SQVTM, CDR2 ANQGSEA. CDR3 region: CSGSGGLAYEQYF. CDR3 sequence (DNA): TGCAGCGGGTCGGGGGGGCTCGCCTACGAGCAGTACTTC.

The chain couples TRBV29-1 to TRBJ2-3; the match to TRBD1 covers 8 bases. J was trimmed by 4 bases and V by 5 bases; bases with no gene match: 8. Germline V gene data show CDR1 as SQVTM and CDR2 as ANQGSEA. The CDR3 loop spans 14 amino acids. The CDR3 is CSVLGQGIADTQYF. CDR3 bases: TGCAGCGTTCTAGGACAGGGTATCGCAGATACGCAGTATTTT.

In its sample, this clone was seen a few times. The chain has TRBV28 and TRBJ1-2; unclear D gene. This CDR3 comprises 15 residues. CDR1 is MDHEN, CDR2 SYDVKM, per germline. Trimming removed 6 bases at V and 4 bases at J, with 18 bases between. CDR3 region: CASSPTDPETYGYTF. The CDR3 nucleotides read TGTGCCAGCAGCCCTACAGATCCAGAAACCTATGGCTACACCTTC.

This clone appeared a few times. V and J are TRBV4-2 and TRBJ2-7; either TRBD1 or TRBD2 may fit D (5 bases each). V dropped 3 bases and J dropped 1 base, with 10 bases sitting between them. Germline V gene sequence: CDR1 LGHNA, CDR2 YNFKEQ. The CDR3 runs to 14 residues. This CDR3 is CASSHGTLSYEQYF. CDR3 DNA: TGTGCCAGCAGCCACGGGACGCTGTCCTACGAGCAGTACTTC.

The chain combines TRBV29-1 with TRBJ2-1, with D possibly TRBD2 on 6 matching bases. Germline V gives CDR1 SQVTM, CDR2 ANQGSEA. CDR3 length: 12 amino acids. V dropped 6 bases and J dropped 10 bases, with 16 bases sitting between them. The CDR3 reads CSVGGVLSEQFF. As DNA, the CDR3 is TGCAGCGTGGGCGGGGTACTAAGCGAGCAGTTCTTC.

V and J are TRBV5-6 and TRBJ2-7, with TRBD2 matching 8 bases. The CDR3 has 14 amino acids. V trimming: 6 bases; J trimming: 3 bases; junction bases outside the gene matches: 8. Looked up from germline, CDR1 is SGHDT and CDR2 is YYEEEE. The CDR3 reads CASTRSGEGYEQYF. CDR3 in DNA: TGTGCCAGCACCCGTAGCGGGGAAGGCTACGAGCAGTACTTC.

J is TRBJ2-5 and V is TRBV7-9, with D unresolved. The CDR3 spans 11 residues. The germline CDR1 and CDR2 sequences are SEHNR and FQNEAQ (reference sequence). The ends were cut back, 5 bases at V and 4 bases at J, with 5 bases in the middle. The CDR3 DNA reads TGTGCCAGCAGCCCCGGAGAGACCCAGTACTTC. Its translation is CASSPGETQYF.

The chain combines TRBV5-1 with TRBJ1-1; D not certain. Trimming shortened V by 4 bases and J by 3 bases, and 10 bases separated the two germline ends. The germline CDR1 and CDR2 sequences are SGHRS and YFSETQ. The CDR3 length is 13 residues. CDR3 sequence: CASSPDADTEAFF. DNA for the CDR3: TGCGCCAGCAGCCCGGACGCGGACACTGAAGCTTTCTTT.

This clone was observed a handful of times. The chain joins TRBV28 to TRBJ2-5; D not certain. Trimming took 6 bases from V and 5 from J, leaving 22 bases between them. The CDR3 is made up of 16 amino acids. The germline CDR1 and CDR2 sequences are MDHEN and SYDVKM. The CDR3: CASSLKSRIKFETQYF. The CDR3, as DNA: TGTGCCAGCAGCCTTAAGTCGAGGATAAAATTCGAGACCCAGTACTTC.

This rearrangement joins TRBV6-6 to TRBJ2-5; 9 bases map to TRBD2. Germline V lookup: CDR1 MNHNY, CDR2 SVGAGI (reference sequence). CDR3 length: 13 amino acids. V dropped 8 bases and J dropped 5; count of bases not matched to a gene: 6. The CDR3 region is CASLRGGRETQYF. In DNA, the CDR3 is TGTGCCAGCCTGCGGGGGGGCCGGGAGACCCAGTACTTC.

This clone showed up just a few times. The chain is built from TRBV29-1 and TRBJ2-3, with TRBD2 matching over 10 bases. From germline, CDR1 is SQVTM and CDR2 ANQGSEA. The CDR3 covers 14 residues. V trimming: 7 bases; J trimming: 2 bases; junction bases outside the gene matches: 6. The CDR3 sequence: CSAETSGYTDTQYF. In DNA, the CDR3 is TGCAGCGCCGAGACTAGCGGGTACACAGATACGCAGTATTTT.